This entry is about one T cell receptor beta chain. Its specificity is unknown. This sample is part of a study of CD8 T cells in ankylosing spondylitis. This CDR3 contains 13 residues. In germline, CDR1 is DFQATT, CDR2 SNEGSKA (reference sequence). Trimming took 6 bases from V and 5 from J; bases not matched to a gene: 10. Study-wide results and limits: In peripheral blood, disease-linked CD8+ clones occurred at relatively low frequencies. A TCR beta motif of several highly homologous variants appeared characteristic of ankylosing spondylitis blood. From matched ankylosing spondylitis synovial fluid, disease-linked clones were reportedly recovered at significantly enriched levels.

Researchers built TCR beta libraries using quantitative 5'-RACE with molecular barcodes. TCRdb analysed the 5' RACE reads with MiXCR anew, one entry per CDR3 protein. The sample has just under 550,000 distinct CDR3 sequences; about 13% are singletons. The sequenced material came from blood, either unsorted or a sorted T cell fraction (not recorded which). The TCR sequence derives from a male donor with ankylosing spondylitis. V is TRBV20-1 and J is TRBJ2-7, with 7 bases aligning to TRBD1. The CDR3 DNA follows: TGCAGTGCGCGGACAGGAACTCGCCACGAGCAGTACTTC. Residues: CSARTGTRHEQYF.